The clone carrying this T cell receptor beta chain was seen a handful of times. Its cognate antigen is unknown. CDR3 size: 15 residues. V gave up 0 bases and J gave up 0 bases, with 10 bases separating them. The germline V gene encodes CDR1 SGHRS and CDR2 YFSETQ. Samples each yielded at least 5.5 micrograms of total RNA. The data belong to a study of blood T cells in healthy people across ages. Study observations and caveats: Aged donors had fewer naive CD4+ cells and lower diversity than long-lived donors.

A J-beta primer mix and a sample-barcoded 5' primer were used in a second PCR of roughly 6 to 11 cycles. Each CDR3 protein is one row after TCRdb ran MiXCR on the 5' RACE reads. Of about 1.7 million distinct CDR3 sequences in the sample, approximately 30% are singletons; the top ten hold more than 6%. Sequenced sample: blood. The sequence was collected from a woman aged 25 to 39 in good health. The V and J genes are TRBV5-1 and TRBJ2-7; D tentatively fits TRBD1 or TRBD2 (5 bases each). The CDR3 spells CASSLVLGPSYEQYF. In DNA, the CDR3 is TGCGCCAGCAGCTTGGTGTTGGGACCCTCCTACGAGCAGTACTTC.